Given below is one TCR beta chain in context. Its antigen is undetermined. This entry comes from a study of vaccination effects on CD4 cells after COVID-19. Study in general: The vaccine given was either BNT162b2 or mRNA-1273, in two doses.

ViraFEST expansion of antigen-specific CD4+ T cells with viral peptide pools preceded sequencing. With approximately ten days of culture completed, CD4+ T cells were isolated. Testing of the vaccine recipients showed negative nucleocapsid antibodies and no prior SARS-CoV-2 infection. Profiling relied on immunoSEQ multiplex PCR, and the TCRdb table lists in-frame clones only, not all of them. The sample has 25,000 to 35,000 clones, roughly 62% seen once; the top ten hold 25% to 30%. Study-wide points: Pronounced clonal contraction occurred in clones induced by infection and by vaccine late after vaccination.

Trimming cost V 5 bases and J 6 bases, with 10 bases left between them. This CDR3 spans 13 amino acids. Germline V gives CDR1 LNHDA, CDR2 SQIVND (reference sequence). J is TRBJ2-2 and V is TRBV19; D possibly corresponds to TRBD2 (5 bases). The material was CD4+ T cells from PBMCs cultured with HCoV-229E spike peptides, obtained before COVID-19 vaccination. The TCR sequence derives from a human donor who received a COVID-19 vaccine. CDR3 residues: CASSVLGSGELFF. In DNA, the CDR3 is TGTGCCAGTAGTGTACTAGGATCCGGGGAGCTGTTTTTT.